The present entry profiles one TCR beta chain with its context. What it recognizes is unknown. Produced via immunoSEQ multiplex PCR; TCRdb's table is partial and in-frame only. The sample contains about 1,900,000 clones, around 96% of which appear only once. V lost 3 bases to trimming and J lost 8 bases; unmatched junction nucleotides: 6. The germline V gene has CDR1 GTSNPN and CDR2 SVGIG (reference sequence). The CDR3 has 13 amino acids. The entry originates in a study of shared clonotypes between healthy human individuals. Study context: Every donor yielded three CD4 naive, three CD4 memory, two CD8 naive and one CD8 memory plate.

General observations from the study: The represented genetic and exposure-history diversity was limited by the small number of donors. It was the non-shared clonotypes that had lower generation probabilities than clonotypes shared by all four donors. Naive subsets tended to show greater estimated richness than memory subsets.

CD8 cells classed as naive were CD45RO-negative and positively selected for CCR7, excluding terminally differentiated effector memory CD45RA+ cells. Material for sequencing was naive CD8+ T cells sorted from blood. This sequence joins TRBV30 and TRBJ1-2, with 10 bases matching TRBD1. The source is a man between 18 and 29 years old in good health. The DNA of the CDR3 is TGTGCCTGGAGCGCGACAGGGGGCGGAGGCTACACCTTC. Translated: CAWSATGGGGYTF.